This T cell receptor beta chain was found in a study of blood T cell repertoires in COVID-19. For the study at large: Spain, Italy and the United States supplied samples that represented acute and convalescent COVID-19. PBMCs, B-cell-depleted T cells, or T cells provided the cDNA or gDNA that made up the material.

Original processing notes: For nucleated cells, counts were estimated from reference gene primer amplification. The protocol was immunoSEQ multiplex PCR, while the TCRdb copy is restricted to in-frame clones and leaves out a portion. Clone size and V and J calls were adopted from that table, with D and trimming inferred from the DNA. The sample yields some 190,000 clones, almost 90% seen once. This CDR3 spans 15 amino acids. V lost 0 bases and J lost 4, with 12 bases in between. The germline V gene has CDR1 SGHVS and CDR2 FQNEAQ. This TCR derives from a man in his late teens or twenties with active or convalescent COVID-19. The chain couples TRBV7-8 to TRBJ1-2; D gene ambiguous. The sequencing input was peripheral blood. CDR3 protein: CASSLAAGYGYGYTF. For the CDR3, the DNA is TGTGCCAGCAGCTTAGCGGCTGGTTATGGCTATGGCTACACCTTC.